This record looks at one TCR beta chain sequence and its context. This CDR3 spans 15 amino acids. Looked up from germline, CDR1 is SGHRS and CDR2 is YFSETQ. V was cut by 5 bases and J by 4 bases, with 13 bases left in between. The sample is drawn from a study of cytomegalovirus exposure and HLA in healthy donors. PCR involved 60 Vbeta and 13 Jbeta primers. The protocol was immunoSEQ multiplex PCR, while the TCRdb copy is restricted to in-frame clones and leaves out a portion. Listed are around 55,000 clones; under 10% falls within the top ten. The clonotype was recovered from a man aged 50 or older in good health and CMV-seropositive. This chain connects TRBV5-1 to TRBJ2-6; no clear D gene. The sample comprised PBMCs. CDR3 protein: CASSSTMSGANVLTF. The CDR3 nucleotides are TGCGCCAGCAGTTCTACGATGAGCGGGGCCAACGTCCTGACTTTC.